A single count supports the clone carrying this TCR beta chain. This entry belongs to a study of blood T cell repertoires in COVID-19. Germline lookup yields CDR1 WSHSY and CDR2 SAAADI. Trimming removed 2 bases from V and 0 bases from J, with 8 bases in between. The CDR3 consists of 14 residues. Data came from immunoSEQ multiplex PCR; TCRdb stores just in-frame clones and leaves some out. The table has about 200,000 clones, around 90% seen once. Specimen: peripheral blood. The TCR was taken from a man in his 60s who had recovered from COVID-19. V usage is TRBV10-2 and J usage is TRBJ2-7; no definite D call. This CDR3 is CASSERMSSYEQYF. As DNA, the CDR3 is TGCGCCAGCAGTGAGCGTATGAGCTCCTACGAGCAGTACTTC.